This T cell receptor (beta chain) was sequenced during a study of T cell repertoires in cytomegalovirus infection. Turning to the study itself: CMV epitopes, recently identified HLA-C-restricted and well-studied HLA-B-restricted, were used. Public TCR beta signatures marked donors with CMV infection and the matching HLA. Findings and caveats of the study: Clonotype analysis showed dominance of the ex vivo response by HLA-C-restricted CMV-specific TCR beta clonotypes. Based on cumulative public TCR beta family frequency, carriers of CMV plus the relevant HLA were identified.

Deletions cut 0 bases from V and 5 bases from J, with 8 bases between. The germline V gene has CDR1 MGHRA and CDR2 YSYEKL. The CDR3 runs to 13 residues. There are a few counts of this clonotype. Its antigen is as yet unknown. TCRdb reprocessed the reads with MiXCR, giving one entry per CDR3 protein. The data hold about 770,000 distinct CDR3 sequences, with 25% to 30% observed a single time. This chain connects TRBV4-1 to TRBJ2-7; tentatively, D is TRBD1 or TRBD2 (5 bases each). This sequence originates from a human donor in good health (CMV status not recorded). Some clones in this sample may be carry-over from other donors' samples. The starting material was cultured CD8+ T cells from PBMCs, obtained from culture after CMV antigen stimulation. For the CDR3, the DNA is TGCGCCAGCAGCCAAGAGAGGGGTAACGAGCAGTACGTC. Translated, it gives CASSQERGNEQYV.